The source of this T cell receptor beta chain is a study of technical replicates of blood from a few donors (dated by TCRdb to about 2017). Library prep was done by the immunoSEQ multiplex PCR assay. Held by TCRdb, this immuneACCESS table contains in-frame sequences only and omits some clones. Under half of the omission traces to an unresolved V gene where checked; the cause of the rest is unknown. The sample profile shows some 64,000 clones; 85% to 95% of them were found once. The ten largest clones capture about 4.5% of the sample. The germline V gene encodes CDR1 SGHRS and CDR2 YFSETQ. V is cut by 0 bases and J by 6 bases, and the space between the germline ends is 10 bases. The CDR3 holds 13 amino acids from the cysteine to the phenylalanine. Kept here is only the CDR3 DNA, which spans 39 bases and is read in frame from base 1. As regards this clone: The clone's antigen remains unknown. No base quality information exists; no much larger clone differs at one position.

This receptor was obtained from a human donor in good health. Some clones in this sample may be carry-over from other donors' samples. The sample was PBMCs. Recombination joined TRBV5-1 with TRBJ2-7; there is no confident call for the D gene. DNA sequence: TGCGCCAGCAGCTTGGCGGCGAGGAGCGAGCAGTACTTC. This gives the protein CASSLAARSEQYF.